This section outlines one T cell receptor (beta chain) sequence together with its context. V shed 6 bases and J shed 5 bases, with 11 bases lying between them. The CDR3 is 13 residues long. This specimen belongs to a study of blood T cells in healthy people across ages. Using a J-beta primer mix together with a sample-barcoded 5' primer, a second PCR was run for roughly 7 to 12 cycles. Each CDR3 protein is one row after TCRdb ran MiXCR on the 5' RACE reads. The table lists some 940,000 distinct CDR3 sequences, 25% to 35% of them singletons. These data also formed part of another study, on T cells of mothers and their children.

The receptor was isolated from a middle-aged woman in good health. V usage is TRBV12-3 or TRBV12-4 and J usage is TRBJ2-1; D gene ambiguous. Sequencing was performed on blood. CDR3 coding DNA: TGTGCCAGCAGCAAATCCGGCCACAATGAGCAGTTCTTC. This sequence encodes CASSKSGHNEQFF.